This T cell receptor (beta chain) is drawn from a study of OX40 agonist ivuxolimab in advanced cancers. The germline gives CDR1 MNHEY, CDR2 SMNVEV (reference sequence). V dropped 0 bases and J dropped 3 bases, with 17 bases sitting between them. There are 17 residues in the CDR3. Method: immunoSEQ multiplex PCR; TCRdb's copy keeps in-frame clones and lacks some. The sample has about 46,000 clones, around 91% seen once; the top ten hold about 11%. The clonotype comes from an adult with an advanced solid tumor such as melanoma, head and neck, liver or kidney cancer. The rearrangement joins TRBV27 to TRBJ1-2; D is perhaps TRBD1 (6 bases). This material consisted of CD4+ or CD8+ T cells sorted from blood, taken in a trial of the OX40 agonist ivuxolimab. CDR3 in amino acids: CASSLSWDTSGDYGYTF. The CDR3 nucleotides read TGTGCCAGCAGTTTATCGTGGGACACATCAGGGGACTATGGCTACACCTTC.